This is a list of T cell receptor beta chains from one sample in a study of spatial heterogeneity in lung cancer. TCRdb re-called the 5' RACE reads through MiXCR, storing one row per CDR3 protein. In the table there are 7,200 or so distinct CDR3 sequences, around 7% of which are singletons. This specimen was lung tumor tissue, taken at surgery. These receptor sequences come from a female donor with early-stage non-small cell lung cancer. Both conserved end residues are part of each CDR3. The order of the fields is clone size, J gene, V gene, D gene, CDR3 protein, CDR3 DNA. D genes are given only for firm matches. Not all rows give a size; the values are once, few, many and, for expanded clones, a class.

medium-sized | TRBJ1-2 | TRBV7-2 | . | CASSLTGRISNYGYTF | TGTGCCAGCAGCTTAACAGGACGAATATCTAACTATGGCTACACCTTC
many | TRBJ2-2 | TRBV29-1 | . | CSVVGRTNTGELFF | TGCAGCGTTGTTGGGCGGACGAACACCGGGGAGCTGTTTTTT
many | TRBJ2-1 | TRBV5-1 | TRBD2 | CASSLALAGGENEQFF | TGCGCCAGCAGCTTGGCCCTAGCGGGAGGGGAAAATGAGCAGTTCTTC
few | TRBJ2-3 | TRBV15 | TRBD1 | CATSPRTGLADTQYF | TGTGCCACCAGCCCGCGGACAGGGTTGGCAGATACGCAGTATTTT
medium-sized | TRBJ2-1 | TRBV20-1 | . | CSARKGDNEQFF | TGCAGTGCTAGGAAAGGGGACAATGAGCAGTTCTTC
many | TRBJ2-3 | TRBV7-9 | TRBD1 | CASSQRDRSTDTQYF | TGTGCCAGCAGCCAACGGGACAGAAGCACAGATACGCAGTATTTT
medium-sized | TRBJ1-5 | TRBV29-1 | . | CSVSGQSDQPQHF | TGCAGCGTTTCGGGCCAGTCGGATCAGCCCCAGCATTTT
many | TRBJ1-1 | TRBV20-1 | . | CSAAGGLTEAFF | TGCAGTGCCGCTGGGGGGCTGACTGAAGCTTTCTTT
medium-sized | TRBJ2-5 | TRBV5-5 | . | CASSSGLDELQTQYF | TGTGCCAGCAGCTCCGGACTGGACGAATTGCAGACCCAGTACTTC
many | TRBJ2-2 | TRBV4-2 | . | CASSQDVVLGFTGELFF | TGTGCCAGCAGCCAAGATGTGGTCCTGGGATTCACCGGGGAGCTGTTTTTT
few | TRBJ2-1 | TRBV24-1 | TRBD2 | CATSDSGTSGAPYNEQFF | TGTGCCACCAGTGACTCTGGGACTAGCGGAGCCCCCTACAATGAGCAGTTCTTC
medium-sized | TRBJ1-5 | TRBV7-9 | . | CASSTGGSNQPQHF | TGTGCCAGCAGCACCGGGGGCAGCAATCAGCCCCAGCATTTT
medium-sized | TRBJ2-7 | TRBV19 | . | CASSNTGRYPYEQYF | TGTGCCAGTAGCAACACCGGGAGATACCCATACGAGCAGTACTTC
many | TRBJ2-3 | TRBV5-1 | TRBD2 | CASSLIGTSGSGDTQYF | TGCGCCAGCAGCTTAATCGGGACTAGCGGGAGTGGGGATACGCAGTATTTT
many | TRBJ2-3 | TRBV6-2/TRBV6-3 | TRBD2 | CASSLAGETDTQYF | TGTGCCAGCAGTCTAGCGGGAGAAACAGATACGCAGTATTTT
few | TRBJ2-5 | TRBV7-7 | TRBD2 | CASSPTGSGRAETQYF | TGTGCCAGCAGCCCAACGGGTAGCGGGAGGGCGGAGACCCAGTACTTC
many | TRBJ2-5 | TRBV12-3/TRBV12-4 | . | CASSFGGRETQYF | TGTGCCAGCAGTTTCGGAGGGAGGGAGACCCAGTACTTC
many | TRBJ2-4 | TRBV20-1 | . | CSVPDPRPKNIQYF | TGCAGTGTCCCGGACCCGAGGCCCAAAAACATTCAGTACTTC
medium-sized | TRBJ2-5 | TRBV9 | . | CASSVAVGAGGETQYF | TGTGCCAGCAGCGTAGCCGTGGGGGCGGGCGGAGAGACCCAGTACTTC
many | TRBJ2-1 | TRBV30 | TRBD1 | CAWSVLTGDFGNNEQFF | TGTGCCTGGAGTGTACTGACAGGGGATTTTGGGAACAATGAGCAGTTCTTC
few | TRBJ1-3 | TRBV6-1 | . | CASSDGASGNTIYF | TGTGCCAGCAGCGATGGGGCTTCTGGAAACACCATATATTTT
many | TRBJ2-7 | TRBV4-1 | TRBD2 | CASSPHSGRRYEQYF | TGCGCCAGCAGCCCCCACAGCGGGAGACGATACGAGCAGTACTTC
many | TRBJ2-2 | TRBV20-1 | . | CSARDINRAGAGELFF | TGCAGTGCTAGAGACATCAACAGGGCTGGGGCCGGGGAGCTGTTTTTT
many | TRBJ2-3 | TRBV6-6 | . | CASTPGSHTDTQYF | TGTGCCAGCACCCCCGGGTCCCACACAGATACGCAGTATTTT
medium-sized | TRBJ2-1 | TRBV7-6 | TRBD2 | CASSLTPGGDEQFF | TGTGCCAGCAGCCTCACACCGGGGGGGGATGAGCAGTTCTTC
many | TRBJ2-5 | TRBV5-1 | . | CASSLVQGPSQETQYF | TGCGCCAGCAGCTTGGTTCAGGGCCCTTCCCAAGAGACCCAGTACTTC
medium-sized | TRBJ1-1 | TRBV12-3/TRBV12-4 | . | CASSLGGENTEAFF | TGTGCCAGCAGTTTGGGAGGGGAGAACACTGAAGCTTTCTTT
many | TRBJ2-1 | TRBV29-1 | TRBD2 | CSVEPRGLAGASYNEQFF | TGCAGCGTTGAACCTCGTGGACTAGCGGGAGCCTCCTACAATGAGCAGTTCTTC
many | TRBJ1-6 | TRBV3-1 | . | CASSHRDNNSPLHF | TGTGCCAGCAGCCACCGGGACAATAATTCACCCCTCCACTTT
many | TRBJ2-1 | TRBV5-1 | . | CASSSFGLTSSYNEQFF | TGCGCCAGCAGCAGCTTCGGCCTGACGAGCTCCTACAATGAGCAGTTCTTC
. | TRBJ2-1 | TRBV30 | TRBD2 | CAWSRGLAGGQFF | TGTGCCTGGAGCCGCGGACTAGCGGGAGGGCAGTTCTTC
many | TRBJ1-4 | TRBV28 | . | CASIDSATNEKLFF | TGTGCCAGCATCGACAGTGCAACTAATGAAAAACTGTTTTTT
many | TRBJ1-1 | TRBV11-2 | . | CASSHGTLEAFF | TGTGCCAGCAGCCACGGGACACTTGAAGCTTTCTTT
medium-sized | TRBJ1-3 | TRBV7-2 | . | CASSPATGGNTIYF | TGTGCCAGCAGCCCCGCCACTGGTGGAAACACCATATATTTT
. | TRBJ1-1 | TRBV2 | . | CASSREIPPGGTEAFF | TGTGCCAGCAGCCGAGAAATCCCCCCAGGCGGCACTGAAGCTTTCTTT
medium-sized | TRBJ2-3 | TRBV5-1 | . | CASSLSGSTDTQYF | TGCGCCAGCAGCCTGAGCGGGAGCACAGATACGCAGTATTTT
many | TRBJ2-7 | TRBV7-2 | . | CASSTTRLSYEQYF | TGTGCCAGCAGCACGACTAGGCTCTCCTACGAGCAGTACTTC
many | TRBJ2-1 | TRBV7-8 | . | CASSSRDVYGSNEQFF | TGTGCCAGCAGCTCCAGGGACGTCTATGGGTCTAATGAGCAGTTCTTC
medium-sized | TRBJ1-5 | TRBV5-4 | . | CASSVAAGQPQHF | TGTGCCAGCAGCGTGGCAGCTGGTCAGCCCCAGCATTTT
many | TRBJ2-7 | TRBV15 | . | CATRPRDATYEQYF | TGTGCCACCAGGCCCCGGGACGCAACCTACGAGCAGTACTTC
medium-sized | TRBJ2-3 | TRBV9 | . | CASSVARTDTQYF | TGTGCCAGCAGCGTAGCGAGGACAGATACGCAGTATTTT
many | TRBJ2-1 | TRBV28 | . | CASTGQGSLAGSYNEQFF | TGTGCCAGCACCGGACAGGGGTCACTAGCGGGCTCCTACAATGAGCAGTTCTTC
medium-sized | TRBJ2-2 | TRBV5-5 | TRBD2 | CASSLLLAATGELFF | TGTGCCAGCAGCTTGCTGCTAGCGGCCACCGGGGAGCTGTTTTTT
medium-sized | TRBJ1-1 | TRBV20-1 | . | CSARAYRGTEAFF | TGCAGTGCTAGGGCCTACCGGGGCACTGAAGCTTTCTTT
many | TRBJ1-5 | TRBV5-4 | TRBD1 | CASSSDRDQPQHF | TGTGCCAGCAGCTCAGACAGGGATCAGCCCCAGCATTTT
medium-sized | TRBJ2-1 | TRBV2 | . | CASSEIQGRLYNEQFF | TGTGCCAGCAGTGAAATTCAGGGGCGCCTTTACAATGAGCAGTTCTTC
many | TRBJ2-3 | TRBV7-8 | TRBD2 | CASAGRGGTDTQYF | TGTGCCAGCGCTGGCCGGGGGGGCACAGATACGCAGTATTTT
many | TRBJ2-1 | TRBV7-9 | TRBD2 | CASSTPSGIYNEQFF | TGTGCCAGCAGCACGCCTAGCGGGATCTACAATGAGCAGTTCTTC
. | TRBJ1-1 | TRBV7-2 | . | CASSLNRPNTEAFF | TGTGCCAGCAGCTTAAACAGGCCGAACACTGAAGCTTTCTTT
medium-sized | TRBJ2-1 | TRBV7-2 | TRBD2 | CASSLDPTSGTYNEQFF | TGTGCCAGCAGCTTAGACCCTACTAGCGGGACTTACAATGAGCAGTTCTTC